Shown below are 17 T cell receptor beta chains from a single sample sequenced in a study of identical twins. A single record per CDR3 protein comes from TCRdb applying MiXCR to the 5' RACE reads. The data hold roughly 630,000 distinct CDR3 sequences, with just over 7% observed a single time. These data were also reused for a study on yellow fever vaccine responses in identical twins.

The sequenced sample was PBMCs. The receptors stem from a woman aged 18-29 years in good health.

V and J are TRBV15 and TRBJ1-5; 7 nucleotides align to TRBD1. The CDR3 runs to 15 residues. Germline V CDR1 and CDR2: LNHNV, YYDKDF (reference sequence). V lost 3 bases and J lost 5; bases outside the gene matches: 7. CDR3: CATSSRDSTHQPQHF. DNA for the CDR3: TGTGCCACCAGCAGCCGGGACAGCACTCATCAGCCCCAGCATTTT.

CDR3: CASSGFGQGHSYEQYF. The CDR3 coding sequence is TGTGCCAGCAGCGGCTTCGGACAGGGGCACTCCTACGAGCAGTACTTC. The rearrangement joins TRBV7-9 to TRBJ2-7; 9 bases are shared with TRBD1. Germline V lookup: CDR1 SEHNR, CDR2 FQNEAQ (reference sequence). V lost 5 bases and J lost 0; bases outside the gene matches: 8. The CDR3 sequence is 16 residues long.

A few counts support this clonotype. CDR3 region: CASSQGGRGLASPLHF. CDR3 DNA: TGTGCCAGCAGCCAAGGAGGGAGGGGGCTGGCTTCACCCCTCCACTTT. The chain uses TRBV14 and TRBJ1-6; 7 bases fit TRBD1. With 1 base clipped from V and 9 bases from J, the junction kept 9 bases outside the gene matches. The CDR3 length is 16 residues. Germline values: CDR1 SGHDN, CDR2 FVKESK.

The DNA of the CDR3 is TGTGCCAGCAGCTCCTCCCCGGGACAGCGTCCGTTTGAGACCCAGTACTTC. Translation: CASSSSPGQRPFETQYF. The chain recombines TRBV11-2 with TRBJ2-5; 7 nucleotides agree with TRBD1. CDR3 length: 17 residues. Looked up from germline, CDR1 is SGHAT and CDR2 is FQNNGV. Trimming cost V 4 bases and J 5 bases; bases outside gene matches: 16.

This clonotype has at least ten counts. The chain employs TRBV7-9 and TRBJ2-2, with D perhaps matching TRBD2 (6 bases). There are 16 residues in the CDR3. The V and J ends lost 2 bases and 2 bases respectively, with 12 bases between them. Germline CDR1 SEHNR, CDR2 FQNEAQ (reference sequence). CDR3 protein: CASSLIFGGNTGELFF. The CDR3 bases are TGTGCCAGCAGCTTAATTTTCGGGGGAAACACCGGGGAGCTGTTTTTT.

This chain connects TRBV20-1 to TRBJ2-6; D is uncertain. V lost 4 bases and J lost 4, with 8 bases in between. CDR1 and CDR2 (germline): DFQATT, SNEGSKA (reference sequence). The CDR3 is 13 amino acids. In nucleotides, the CDR3 is TGCAGTGCTACAGGCGTGGGGGCCAACGTCCTGACTTTC. It specifies CSATGVGANVLTF.

This clonotype was observed at least ten times. The genes are TRBV25-1 and TRBJ2-1; 9 nucleotides match TRBD2. The CDR3 loop spans 20 amino acids. The germline CDR1 and CDR2 sequences are MGHDK and SYGVNS. V dropped 2 bases and J dropped 4; count of bases not matched to a gene: 18. For the CDR3, the DNA is TGTGCCAGCAGTGAAACCCCCTGGGGGGATAGCGGGGGAACTTACAATGAGCAGTTCTTC. Translating gives CASSETPWGDSGGTYNEQFF.

This clonotype was picked up a small number of times. V is TRBV5-1 and J is TRBJ1-6; the match to TRBD1 covers 8 bases. V gave up 1 base and J gave up 10 bases; unmatched junction bases: 7. Germline V gene sequence: CDR1 SGHRS, CDR2 YFSETQ. There are 15 residues in the CDR3. The DNA for the CDR3 is TGCGCCAGCAGCTTGATCGGACAGGGTAACTCACCCCTCCACTTT. It is translated as CASSLIGQGNSPLHF.

This rearrangement joins TRBV6-5 to TRBJ2-1; 9 bases map to TRBD1. The trim removed 4 bases at V and 8 bases at J, leaving 6 bases unmatched. Per germline, CDR1 MNHEY and CDR2 SVGAGI. There are 14 residues in the CDR3. The CDR3 DNA reads as TGTGCCAGCAGTTCGCCGGACAGGGGCTATGAGCAGTTCTTC. It translates to CASSSPDRGYEQFF.

The sample holds many counts of this clonotype. This chain connects TRBV10-3 to TRBJ1-1; D uncertain. The germline CDR1 and CDR2 sequences are ENHRY and SYGVKD. Trimming removed 0 bases from V and 4 bases from J, with 12 bases in between. This CDR3 is built from 15 residues. CDR3 nucleotides: TGTGCCATCAGTGAGTCCGGCGAGATGGGCACTGAAGCTTTCTTT. This gives the protein CAISESGEMGTEAFF.

This clonotype showed up many times. The rearrangement joins TRBV10-3 to TRBJ2-3; D might be TRBD1 (6 bases). V lost 8 bases to trimming and J lost 2 bases, with 8 bases between them. Germline V gene sequence: CDR1 ENHRY, CDR2 SYGVKD. The length of the CDR3 is 12 residues. CDR3 region: CAIGQPTDTQYF. The CDR3 DNA reads as TGTGCCATCGGACAGCCCACAGATACGCAGTATTTT.

V is TRBV14 and J is TRBJ2-3, with TRBD2 matching over 10 bases. J gave up 2 bases and V 5 bases, and 7 bases lay outside the gene matches. The germline V gene has CDR1 SGHDN and CDR2 FVKESK. CDR3 size: 16 residues. The CDR3 region is CASSKQGLAYTDTQYF. CDR3 bases: TGTGCCAGCAGCAAACAGGGACTAGCGTACACAGATACGCAGTATTTT.

This clonotype turned up a few times. The genes are TRBV4-2 and TRBJ2-1; D possibly corresponds to TRBD2 (6 bases). Germline CDR1 and CDR2: LGHNA and YNFKEQ. Trimming left V 2 bases short and J 1 base short, with 9 bases between. The CDR3 loop spans 15 amino acids. The CDR3 DNA is TGTGCCAGCAGCCAACCGACTAGTTCCTACAATGAGCAGTTCTTC. Translating it yields CASSQPTSSYNEQFF.

There are a few counts of this clonotype. This sequence joins TRBV20-1 and TRBJ2-7, with D possibly TRBD2 on 6 matching bases. Trimming pared 0 bases from V and 0 bases from J, leaving 18 bases between. Germline loops: CDR1 DFQATT, CDR2 SNEGSKA (reference sequence). This CDR3 comprises 17 residues. CDR3 protein: CSARDRVDSGRSYEQYF. The CDR3 nucleotides are TGCAGTGCTAGAGATCGAGTCGATAGCGGCCGCTCCTACGAGCAGTACTTC.

This clonotype was recorded at least ten times. V is TRBV12-3 or TRBV12-4 and J is TRBJ2-5; D is possibly TRBD1 (6 bases). The CDR3 loop spans 13 amino acids. Trimming removed 7 bases from V and 5 bases from J, with 14 bases in between. CDR3 residues: CASTKGRGETQYF. The CDR3 DNA reads TGTGCCAGCACTAAAGGCAGGGGCGAGACCCAGTACTTC.

This clonotype was counted ten times or more. V and J are TRBV12-3 or TRBV12-4 and TRBJ1-4; D uncertain. The length of the CDR3 is 14 residues. V was cut by 3 bases and J by 5 bases, with 10 bases left in between. The CDR3 DNA follows: TGTGCCAGCAGTTTTTTGGGCCTAAATGAAAAACTGTTTTTT. It translates to CASSFLGLNEKLFF.

This sequence joins TRBV11-2 and TRBJ2-7; D is possibly TRBD1 (5 bases). Germline loops: CDR1 SGHAT, CDR2 FQNNGV. This CDR3 contains 12 residues. Trimming shortened V by 1 base and J by 11 bases, and 12 bases separated the two germline ends. The CDR3 coding sequence is TGTGCCAGCAGCTTAGTTTGGGCAGGGAAGTACGTC. As protein: CASSLVWAGKYV.